The clone carrying this T cell receptor (beta chain) was detected only a few times. The antigen is undetermined. The DNA is left out, because the CDR3 cannot be placed on it with certainty; the CDR3 is given as TCRdb lists it. The CDR3 totals 18 residues, both ends included. Germline V CDR1 and CDR2: MGHRA, YSYEKL. These data are taken from a study of metastatic and nonmetastatic thyroid tumors. Study-level background: The study looked at repertoires side by side in blood and in tumor or nodule tissue from malignant and benign thyroid patients. Findings of the study overall: As reported, TCR beta diversity in blood and tumor was significantly higher in malignant thyroid tumors than in benign nodules.

Study processing details: A classifier for distant metastasis in papillary thyroid cancer was constructed using CDR3 differences observed across clinicopathological groups. TCRdb reprocessed the PCR reads via MiXCR. The authors' filters were not applied to this entry. The profile shows more than 8,500 clones, approximately 10% of them singletons. Thyroid surgery had not been preceded by any treatment in any patient. Sample: tumor tissue. This rearrangement joins TRBV4-1 to TRBJ2-6. This clonotype was sampled from a female donor with papillary thyroid cancer or a benign thyroid nodule (not recorded which). Some clones in this sample may be carry-over from other donors' samples. The chain's CDR3 is CASSQANLVGSGANVMTF.